Below, 3 T cell receptor beta chains from the same sample are listed, as sequenced in a study of blood T cell repertoires in COVID-19. The repertoire was sequenced with immunoSEQ multiplex PCR; TCRdb's copy has only in-frame clones and lacks some. Of around 150,000 clones listed, roughly 87% are singletons. Specimen: peripheral blood. The receptors shown here come from a woman aged 60-75 years with active or convalescent COVID-19.

The chain combines TRBV7-2 with TRBJ2-5, with D possibly matching TRBD1 (6 bases). This CDR3 is 16 amino acids long. V gave up 2 bases and J gave up 5 bases, with 18 bases separating them. Germline lookup yields CDR1 SGHTA and CDR2 FQGNSA. The CDR3 sequence: CASSLITGSDWETQYF. The CDR3 DNA is TGTGCCAGCAGCTTAATTACAGGGTCTGACTGGGAGACCCAGTACTTC.

V is TRBV19 and J is TRBJ1-2; 7 positions agree with TRBD1. Germline V gene lookup returns CDR1 LNHDA and CDR2 SQIVND (reference sequence). Germline trimming cut 9 bases from V and 5 bases from J; bases unmatched to any gene: 12. This CDR3 spans 14 amino acids. CDR3 in amino acids: CASNVWTGNYGYTF. The CDR3 nucleotides read TGTGCCAGCAACGTGTGGACAGGAAATTATGGCTACACCTTC.

This clone has only one observation. The genes are TRBV4-3 and TRBJ2-3; D is unclear. From germline, CDR1 is LGHNA and CDR2 YSLEER. The V and J ends lost 1 base and 0 bases respectively, with 11 bases between them. The CDR3 totals 16 residues. CDR3 residues: CASSQALPRSTDTQYF. DNA of the CDR3: TGCGCCAGCAGCCAAGCCCTCCCTAGGAGCACAGATACGCAGTATTTT.